The 19 T cell receptor beta chains reported below all come from one sample, sequenced in a study of blood T cell repertoires in COVID-19. Repertoires were generated with immunoSEQ multiplex PCR, while TCRdb's copy carries only in-frame clones and drops some. Counted here are over 50,000 clones, approximately 91% occurring once; the ten biggest clones make up more than 5.5%. Sequenced input: peripheral blood. Receptors were obtained from a middle-aged man with active COVID-19.

This chain uses TRBV10-1 with TRBJ1-6; D gene uncertain. CDR1 WNHNN and CDR2 SYGVQD come from the germline V gene (reference sequence). V lost 0 bases to trimming and J lost 15 bases, with 12 bases between them. CDR3 length equals 13 residues. The CDR3 sequence: CASSESGGALLHF. The CDR3 DNA reads as TGCGCCAGCAGTGAGTCTGGCGGTGCACTCCTCCACTTT.

This chain links TRBV7-9 with TRBJ2-3; D gene ambiguous. Germline assignment: CDR1 SEHNR and CDR2 FQNEAQ (reference sequence). Trimming cost V 3 bases and J 2 bases, with 12 bases left between them. The CDR3 has 15 amino acids. The CDR3 spells CASSLGTINTDTQYF. CDR3 DNA sequence: TGTGCCAGCAGCTTGGGCACAATTAACACAGATACGCAGTATTTT. The whole variable domain, filled in from reference TRBV7-9 and TRBJ2-3, reads DTGVSQNPRHKITKRGQNVTFRCDPISEHNRLYWYRQTLGQGPEFLTYFQNEAQLEKSRLLSDRFSAERPKGSFSTLEIQRTEQGDSAMYLCASSLGTINTDTQYFGPGTRLTVL.

V is TRBV12-3 or TRBV12-4 and J is TRBJ2-5; possible D gene TRBD2, 5 bases. V was trimmed by 6 bases and J by 4 bases, leaving 12 bases between them. This CDR3 region has 13 residues. CDR3 protein: CASRLVGRETQYF. CDR3 bases: TGTGCCAGCAGACTGGTAGGGAGAGAGACCCAGTACTTC.

The rearrangement links TRBV7-2 to TRBJ1-5, with D possibly being TRBD1 (6 bases). The CDR3 is 15 residues long. The V gene's germline CDR1 is SGHTA and CDR2 FQGNSA. The V and J ends lost 1 base and 1 base respectively, with 8 bases between them. The CDR3 sequence: CASSLVQGSNQPQHF. CDR3 coding DNA: TGTGCCAGCAGCTTAGTACAGGGCAGCAATCAGCCCCAGCATTTT.

V is TRBV5-1 and J is TRBJ1-2; D unclear. This CDR3 comprises 16 residues. Germline V gene sequence: CDR1 SGHRS, CDR2 YFSETQ. Trimming took off 4 bases at V and 4 bases at J, with 20 bases between the two ends. The CDR3 DNA is TGCGCCAGCAGCGCCGCCGGGGTTCTCGAGAGCTATGGCTACACCTTC. As protein: CASSAAGVLESYGYTF.

V gene TRBV7-5 combines with J gene TRBJ2-3; the table assigns TRBD2, which was not confirmed against the DNA. TRBV7-5 is a listed pseudogene. CDR3 length: 16 residues. The CDR3 bases are TGTGTCAGAAGCCACGTCCCAGCGGGGGGTTATTATACGCAGTATTTT. It specifies CVRSHVPAGGYYTQYF.

The V call is TRBV19, the J call TRBJ1-2; D possibly corresponds to TRBD1 (5 bases). V lost 0 bases to trimming and J lost 6 bases, with 14 bases between them. Germline CDR1 LNHDA, CDR2 SQIVND (reference sequence). The CDR3 spans 15 residues. The CDR3 region has the DNA TGTGCCAGTAGTATAGATTTCAGGGTCTACCATGGCTACACCTTC. This codes for CASSIDFRVYHGYTF.

V usage is TRBV9 and J usage is TRBJ2-3; 8 bases fit TRBD1. The germline CDR1 and CDR2 sequences are SGDLS and YYNGEE. The CDR3 has 15 amino acids. The trim removed 4 bases at V and 1 base at J, leaving 5 bases unmatched. The CDR3: CASSLGQGGTDTQYF. CDR3 coding DNA: TGTGCCAGCAGCTTAGGACAGGGAGGCACAGATACGCAGTATTTT. Full variable domain (outside the CDR3, taken from reference TRBV9 and TRBJ2-3): DSGVTQTPKHLITATGQRVTLRCSPRSGDLSVYWYQQSLDQGLQFLIQYYNGEERAKGNILERFSAQQFPDLHSELNLSSLELGDSALYFCASSLGQGGTDTQYFGPGTRLTVL.

The chain recombines TRBV28 with TRBJ1-1; D is uncertain. The V gene's germline CDR1 is MDHEN and CDR2 SYDVKM. The CDR3 sequence is 14 residues long. V gave up 5 bases and J gave up 1 base, with 11 bases separating them. The CDR3: CASSPGDANTEAFF. The DNA for the CDR3 is TGTGCCAGCAGTCCCGGTGATGCGAACACTGAAGCTTTCTTT.

The chain carries TRBV6-6 and TRBJ2-3; possible D gene TRBD1, 6 bases. Germline values: CDR1 MNHNY, CDR2 SVGAGI (reference sequence). V was pared by 0 bases and J by 6 bases, with 13 bases between. CDR3 size: 15 residues. Here the CDR3 DNA reads TGTGCCAGCAGTTACTCGGAGTCGAGGGGGGATACGCAGTATTTT. Residues: CASSYSESRGDTQYF.

Concerning this clone: One end of the junction is discordant with germline, which a read error may explain. V is TRBV11-2 and J is TRBJ1-3, with 8 bases fitting TRBD1. The CDR3 runs to 18 residues. Germline CDR1 SGHAT, CDR2 FQNNGV. The CDR3 protein is CANSSPKGQGRTGNTIYF. CDR3 DNA sequence: TGTGCCAACAGCTCCCCGAAAGGACAGGGAAGAACTGGAAACACCATATATTTT.

J is TRBJ2-3 and V is TRBV7-2, with 14 bases fitting TRBD2. V shed 6 bases, J shed 7 bases, and the junction held 6 bases outside the gene matches. The CDR3 has 15 residues. The germline V gene encodes CDR1 SGHTA and CDR2 FQGNSA. The CDR3 DNA sequence: TGTGCCAGCAGTTCGCGACTAGCGGGGGGGAATACGCAGTATTTT. This codes for CASSSRLAGGNTQYF.

This chain joins TRBV7-9 and TRBJ2-7, with TRBD1 matching over 9 bases. V lost 11 bases, J lost 4 bases, and 6 bases stayed unmatched. The germline V gene encodes CDR1 SEHNR and CDR2 FQNEAQ (reference sequence). This CDR3 has 12 amino acids. CDR3 sequence reads: CAGGTGNYEQYF. DNA for the CDR3: TGTGCCGGGGGGACAGGGAATTACGAGCAGTACTTC.

This chain uses TRBV11-2 with TRBJ2-3, with a possible D match to TRBD2 (6 bases). The CDR3 is 16 residues long. Deletions cut 0 bases from V and 8 bases from J, with 18 bases between. Germline V CDR1 and CDR2: SGHAT, FQNNGV. The CDR3 DNA follows: TGTGCCAGCAGCTTAGAAGGTAGCGGTTGGACGGGTACGCAGTATTTT. As protein: CASSLEGSGWTGTQYF.

This clone was found a few times. The sample holds other DNA sequences that translate to the same CDR3. The chain links TRBV5-6 to TRBJ1-1; D is perhaps TRBD1 (5 bases). V shed 1 base and J shed 5 bases, with 6 bases lying between them. From germline, CDR1 is SGHDT and CDR2 YYEEEE. CDR3 size: 12 residues. The CDR3 is CASSLRGTEAFF. The CDR3 nucleotides are TGTGCCAGCAGCTTGCGGGGGACTGAAGCTTTCTTT.

The chain couples TRBV24-1 to TRBJ2-1; no firm D call. Germline assignment: CDR1 KGHDR and CDR2 SFDVKD. The CDR3 is 12 amino acids. V lost 4 bases, J lost 6 bases, and 6 bases lay in between. The CDR3 nucleotides are TGTGCCACCAGTGACGATAGCAATGAGCAGTTCTTC. Its translation is CATSDDSNEQFF.

V and J are TRBV9 and TRBJ2-5, with TRBD2 matching 8 bases. The CDR3 sequence is 16 residues long. The V gene end was trimmed by 4 bases and the J gene end by 2 bases; junction bases not matched to a gene: 10. CDR1 and CDR2 from the germline V gene are SGDLS and YYNGEE. The CDR3 sequence is CASSPGGAGLQETQYF. Written as DNA, the CDR3 is TGTGCCAGCAGCCCCGGGGGGGCGGGCCTTCAAGAGACCCAGTACTTC.

The CDR3 loop reads CSGGTGRGTDTQYF. The CDR3, as DNA: TGCAGCGGAGGAACGGGAAGGGGCACAGATACGCAGTATTTT. The chain links TRBV29-1 to TRBJ2-3; tentatively, D is TRBD2 (5 bases). The CDR3 has 14 residues. Germline CDR1 and CDR2: SQVTM and ANQGSEA. The V end lost 7 bases, the J end lost 1 base, and 15 bases lay between the germline ends.

V usage is TRBV2 and J usage is TRBJ1-1; no reliable D call. CDR1 is SNHLY, CDR2 FYNNEI, per germline. V lost 5 bases, J lost 1 base, and 8 bases lay in between. The CDR3 consists of 13 residues. CDR3 in amino acids: CASSKQPNTEAFF. In DNA form, the CDR3 reads TGTGCCAGCAGTAAACAGCCGAACACTGAAGCTTTCTTT.